One and the same sample provided the 6 T cell receptor beta chains below, sequenced in a study of shared clonotypes between healthy human individuals (dated by TCRdb to the early 2020s). Receptor libraries were prepared by the immunoSEQ multiplex PCR assay. TCRdb's version of the immuneACCESS table is confined to in-frame rearrangements and falls short of the full clone set. An unresolved V gene accounts for under half of the shortfall where checked; the remainder is of unknown origin. The sample yields approximately 180,000 clones; approximately 92% were counted once. In total, the top ten clones hold 0.065% to 0.07% of the sample. The material sequenced was naive CD4+ T cells sorted from blood. The sample's cell subset or site label, in plain terms: CD45RA+ positively selected. The receptors derive from a woman aged 25 to 39 in good health.

The CDR3 protein is CASSGTGNTGELFF. The DNA for the CDR3 is TGTGCCAGCTCAGGAACAGGGAACACCGGGGAGCTGTTTTTT. The chain couples TRBV18 to TRBJ2-2; the D gene is possibly TRBD1 (5 bases). The V and J ends lost 5 bases and 1 base respectively, with 8 bases between them. This CDR3 has 14 residues. CDR1 and CDR2 (germline): KGHSH, LQKENI. The complete variable domain, with remaining parts taken from reference TRBV18 and TRBJ2-2, reads NAGVMQNPRHLVRRRGQEARLRCSPMKGHSHVYWYRQLPEEGLKFMVYLQKENIIDESGMPKERFSAEFPKEGPSILRIQQVVRGDSAAYFCASSGTGNTGELFFGEGSRLTVL.

The rearrangement joins TRBV6-1 to TRBJ2-7, with 10 bases matching TRBD2. Germline CDR1 and CDR2: MNHNS and SASEGT. J lost 5 bases, V lost 8 bases, and 9 bases had no gene match. This CDR3 spans 14 amino acids. The CDR3 nucleotides read TGTGCCAGCGGCCATCTAGCGGGAGTAAACGAGCAGTACTTC. Translated: CASGHLAGVNEQYF.

This clone was counted a single time. The gene calls are TRBV5-1 and TRBJ2-1, with 10 bases fitting TRBD2. V gave up 4 bases and J gave up 2 bases; unmatched junction bases: 3. The germline V gene encodes CDR1 SGHRS and CDR2 YFSETQ. This CDR3 is 15 amino acids long. CDR3 nucleotide sequence: TGCGCCAGCAGCCCCCTAGCGGGAGCCTACAATGAGCAGTTCTTC. Its protein is CASSPLAGAYNEQFF.

The CDR3 here is CASSPPGLFTYEQYF. As DNA, the CDR3 is TGTGCCAGCAGTCCACCGGGACTGTTTACCTACGAGCAGTACTTC. This chain joins TRBV28 and TRBJ2-5, with D possibly being TRBD2 (6 bases). The last part of the DNA fits TRBJ2-7 better; the J call may be wrong. In germline, CDR1 is MDHEN, CDR2 SYDVKM. The CDR3 runs to 15 residues.

CDR3 sequence (DNA): TGCAGCGTATGGGTAGTTGGTGAAAAACTGTTTTTT. Translated, it gives CSVWVVGEKLFF. The chain carries TRBV29-1 and TRBJ1-4, with no clear D. V was trimmed by 6 bases and J by 7 bases, leaving 12 bases between them. Germline V gene sequence: CDR1 SQVTM, CDR2 ANQGSEA. The CDR3 is 12 residues long.

The chain carries TRBV18 and TRBJ2-5; D is possibly TRBD1 or TRBD2 (5 bases each). The closer fit of TRBJ2-7 to the DNA end suggests the J call may be wrong. There are 17 residues in the CDR3. From germline, CDR1 is KGHSH and CDR2 LQKENI. CDR3 sequence (DNA): TGTGCCAGCTCACTCGATGGCCTCGGGGCCGGGTCCTACGAGCAGTACTTC. Its translation: CASSLDGLGAGSYEQYF.